Following are 16 T cell receptor beta chains from one sample sequenced in a study of blood T cell repertoires in COVID-19. Assay used: immunoSEQ multiplex PCR; TCRdb lists only in-frame clones, some missing. Among a few hundred thousand clones listed, over 75% were seen once. Material: PBMCs or T cells enriched from blood (not recorded which). These receptors were taken from a man between 25 and 39 years old who had recovered from COVID-19.

V gene TRBV6-2 or TRBV6-3 combines with J gene TRBJ1-2, with 10 bases lining up with TRBD1. Trimming took 5 bases from V and 0 from J; bases not matched to a gene: 9. The length of the CDR3 is 17 residues. Germline CDR1 and CDR2: MNHEY and SVGEGT. As DNA, the CDR3 is TGTGCCAGCAGTACCAGGACAGGGGGTCAAGCTAACTATGGCTACACCTTC. This translates into CASSTRTGGQANYGYTF.

The rearrangement joins TRBV11-2 to TRBJ2-5; TRBD1 is a possible D gene (6 bases). CDR3 length: 19 amino acids. Trimming pared 3 bases from V and 2 bases from J, leaving 25 bases between. Germline V gene sequence: CDR1 SGHAT, CDR2 FQNNGV. Here the CDR3 DNA reads TGTGCCAGCAGCTTTCTCCTCGCCAGATTCGGGACACCTCAAGAGACCCAGTACTTC. It yields the protein CASSFLLARFGTPQETQYF.

V and J are TRBV29-1 and TRBJ2-5, with D perhaps matching TRBD1 (6 bases). Between the trimmed V and J ends, which lost 6 bases and 2 bases, there was a span of 10 bases. This CDR3 has 12 amino acids. The germline V gene has CDR1 SQVTM and CDR2 ANQGSEA. The CDR3 DNA follows: TGCAGCGTAGCGACAGGTCAAGAGACCCAGTACTTC. It encodes CSVATGQETQYF. Full variable domain (missing parts from reference TRBV29-1 and TRBJ2-5): SAVISQKPSRDICQRGTSLTIQCQVDSQVTMMFWYRQQPGQSLTLIATANQGSEATYESGFVIDKFPISRPNLTFSTLTVSNMSPEDSSIYLCSVATGQETQYFGPGTRLLVL.

The chain couples TRBV19 to TRBJ2-7; perhaps TRBD2 as D (5 bases). V was trimmed by 4 bases and J by 3 bases, leaving 16 bases between them. CDR3 length: 15 amino acids. Germline-derived CDR1 and CDR2 are LNHDA and SQIVND (reference sequence). CDR3 sequence reads: CASSNGESIIYEQYF. CDR3 DNA sequence: TGTGCCAGTAGTAATGGGGAGAGTATTATCTACGAGCAGTACTTC.

The J gene is TRBJ1-1, the V gene TRBV28, with D unresolved. The CDR3 has 15 amino acids. Trimming took 3 bases from V and 0 from J, leaving 11 bases between them. Looked up from germline, CDR1 is MDHEN and CDR2 is SYDVKM. Here the CDR3 reads CASSFMRAVNTEAFF. Written as DNA, the CDR3 is TGTGCCAGCAGTTTCATGAGAGCCGTGAACACTGAAGCTTTCTTT.

Here the CDR3 DNA reads TGCGCCAGCAGCACGACAGGGTTGGAGACCCAGTACTTC. Translating it yields CASSTTGLETQYF. The J gene is TRBJ2-5, the V gene TRBV5-1, with 7 bases lining up with TRBD1. CDR1 and CDR2 from the germline V gene are SGHRS and YFSETQ. V lost 4 bases to trimming and J lost 5 bases; unmatched junction nucleotides: 5. The CDR3 loop spans 13 amino acids.

The gene calls are TRBV7-9 and TRBJ1-3, with TRBD1 matching over 10 bases. Trimming at V came to 1 base and at J to 3 bases, leaving 3 bases not matched to a gene. There are 16 residues in the CDR3. CDR1 is SEHNR and CDR2 is FQNEAQ in the germline V gene (reference sequence). The chain's CDR3 is CASSLEGQGIGNTIYF. The CDR3 DNA is TGTGCCAGCAGCTTAGAGGGACAGGGGATTGGAAACACCATATATTTT.

The CDR3 nucleotides read TGTGCCAGCAGTACAAGCGGGGGGGCCCGGGCGCAGTATTTT. Amino acids: CASSTSGGARAQYF. The chain recombines TRBV6-5 with TRBJ2-3; 10 bases agree with TRBD2. The junction had 9 bases not matched to a gene; V was cut back by 5 bases and J by 10 bases. Germline CDR1 MNHEY, CDR2 SVGAGI. The CDR3 is 14 residues long.

The table lists this clone with a count of one. The rearrangement links TRBV3-1 (or the pseudogene TRBV3-2) to TRBJ1-1; 8 positions match TRBD1. This CDR3 comprises 14 residues. With V trimmed by 4 bases and J by 6 bases, 7 bases remained unmatched. Germline V lookup: CDR1 LGHDT, CDR2 YNNKEL (reference sequence). Here the CDR3 reads CASSRYQGAAEAFF. The CDR3 DNA reads as TGTGCCAGCAGCCGATACCAGGGGGCGGCTGAAGCTTTCTTT.

The chain carries TRBV4-2 and TRBJ1-2; the match to TRBD1 covers 9 bases. From germline, CDR1 is LGHNA and CDR2 YNFKEQ. The CDR3 is 15 amino acids. The trim removed 3 bases at V and 6 bases at J, leaving 8 bases unmatched. CDR3 sequence: CASSQRGTGNDGYTF. CDR3 nucleotide sequence: TGTGCCAGCAGCCAGCGAGGGACAGGGAACGATGGCTACACCTTC.

This clone was counted between two and nine times. The chain carries TRBV20-1 and TRBJ1-5; the D gene is possibly TRBD1 (6 bases). The CDR3 spans 14 residues. Per germline, CDR1 DFQATT and CDR2 SNEGSKA (reference sequence). Trimming cost V 3 bases and J 1 base, with 10 bases left between them. The CDR3 region has the DNA TGCAGTGCTAGTCCGCAGGGGAGCAATCAGCCCCAGCATTTT. Its translation is CSASPQGSNQPQHF.

The V call is TRBV6-2 or TRBV6-3, the J call TRBJ2-7, with TRBD2 as a possible D gene (6 bases). This CDR3 region has 18 residues. The germline gives CDR1 MNHEY, CDR2 SVGEGT. Trimming removed 0 bases from V and 0 bases from J, with 18 bases in between. Here the CDR3 reads CASSYSLRVGGNSYEQYF. Here the CDR3 DNA reads TGTGCCAGCAGTTACTCGTTACGTGTGGGGGGAAACTCCTACGAGCAGTACTTC.

In its sample, this clone was seen once. V usage is TRBV19 and J usage is TRBJ1-2, with 8 bases lining up with TRBD1. The V segment lost 6 bases and the J segment 3 bases; nucleotides outside the gene matches: 6. Germline loops: CDR1 LNHDA, CDR2 SQIVND (reference sequence). The CDR3 spans 14 residues. Here the CDR3 DNA reads TGTGCCAGTAGGGGTGGACAGGGCGACTATGGCTACACCTTC. Residues: CASRGGQGDYGYTF.

The chain employs TRBV7-2 and TRBJ1-2, with 9 bases matching TRBD1. This CDR3 comprises 15 residues. Per the germline V gene, CDR1 is SGHTA and CDR2 is FQGNSA. J gave up 7 bases and V 2 bases, and 8 bases lay outside the gene matches. Here the CDR3 DNA reads TGTGCCAGCAGCTTAACGGGACAGGGACAATTTGGCTACACCTTC. Amino acid sequence: CASSLTGQGQFGYTF.

J is TRBJ2-3 and V is TRBV9; D may be TRBD1 (6 bases). The V gene lost 0 bases and the J gene lost 0 bases, with 11 bases spanning the gap. Germline CDR1 SGDLS, CDR2 YYNGEE. The length of the CDR3 is 16 residues. The chain's CDR3 is CASSVGNRDSTDTQYF. The CDR3 bases are TGTGCCAGCAGCGTAGGCAACAGGGATAGCACAGATACGCAGTATTTT.

This clone appeared a single time. V usage is TRBV28 and J usage is TRBJ2-7, with 7 nucleotides matching TRBD1. V lost 5 bases to trimming and J lost 3 bases; unmatched junction nucleotides: 4. Germline CDR1 MDHEN, CDR2 SYDVKM. CDR3 size: 13 residues. The CDR3 DNA reads TGTGCCAGCAGTCGTAACAGGGGCTACGAGCAGTACTTC. Translation gives CASSRNRGYEQYF.